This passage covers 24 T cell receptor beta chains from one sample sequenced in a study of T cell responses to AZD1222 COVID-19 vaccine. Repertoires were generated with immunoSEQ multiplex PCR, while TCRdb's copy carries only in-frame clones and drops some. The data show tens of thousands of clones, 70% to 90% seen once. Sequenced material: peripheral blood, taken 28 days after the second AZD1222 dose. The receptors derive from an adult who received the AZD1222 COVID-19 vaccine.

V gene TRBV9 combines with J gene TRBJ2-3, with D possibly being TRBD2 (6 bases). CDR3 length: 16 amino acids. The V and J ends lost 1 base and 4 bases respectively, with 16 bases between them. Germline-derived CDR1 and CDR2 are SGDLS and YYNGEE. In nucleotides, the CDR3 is TGTGCCAGCAGCGTAACCGGGACTGGAAGGGCAGATACGCAGTATTTT. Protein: CASSVTGTGRADTQYF.

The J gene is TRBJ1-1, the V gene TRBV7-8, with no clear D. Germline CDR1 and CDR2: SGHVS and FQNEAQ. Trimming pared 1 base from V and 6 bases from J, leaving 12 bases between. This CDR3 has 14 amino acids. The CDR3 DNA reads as TGTGCCAGCAGCTTAGATTCGCGGGCGGCTGAAGCTTTCTTT. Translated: CASSLDSRAAEAFF. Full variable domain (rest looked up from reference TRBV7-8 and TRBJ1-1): GAGVSQSPRYKVAKRGQDVALRCDPISGHVSLFWYQQALGQGPEFLTYFQNEAQLDKSGLPSDRFFAERPEGSVSTLKIQRTQQEDSAVYLCASSLDSRAAEAFFGQGTRLTVV.

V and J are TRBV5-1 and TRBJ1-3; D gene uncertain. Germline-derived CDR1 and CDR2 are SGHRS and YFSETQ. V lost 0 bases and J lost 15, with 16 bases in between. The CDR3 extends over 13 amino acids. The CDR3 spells CASSLDSTVGRYF. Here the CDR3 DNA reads TGCGCCAGCAGCTTGGATTCGACCGTTGGAAGATATTTT.

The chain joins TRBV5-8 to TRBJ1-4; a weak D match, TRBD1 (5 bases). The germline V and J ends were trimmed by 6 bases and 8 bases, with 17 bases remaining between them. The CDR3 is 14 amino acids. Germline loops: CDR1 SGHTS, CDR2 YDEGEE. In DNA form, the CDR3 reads TGTGCCAGCAACCTTGGGGGGGGGTCCGAAAAACTGTTTTTT. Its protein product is CASNLGGGSEKLFF.

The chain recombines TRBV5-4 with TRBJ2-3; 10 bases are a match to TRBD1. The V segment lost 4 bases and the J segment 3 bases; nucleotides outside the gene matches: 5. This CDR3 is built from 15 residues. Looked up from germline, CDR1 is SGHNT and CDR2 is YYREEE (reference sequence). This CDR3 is CASSPDRGRTDTQYF. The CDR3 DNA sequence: TGTGCCAGCAGCCCAGACAGGGGGCGTACAGATACGCAGTATTTT.

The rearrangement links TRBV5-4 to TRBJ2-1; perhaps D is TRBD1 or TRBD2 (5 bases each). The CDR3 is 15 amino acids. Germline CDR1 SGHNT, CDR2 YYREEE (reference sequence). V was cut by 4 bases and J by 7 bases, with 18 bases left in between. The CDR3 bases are TGTGCCAGCAGCATCCCCGGGACCGGACAAAATGAGCAGTTCTTC. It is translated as CASSIPGTGQNEQFF.

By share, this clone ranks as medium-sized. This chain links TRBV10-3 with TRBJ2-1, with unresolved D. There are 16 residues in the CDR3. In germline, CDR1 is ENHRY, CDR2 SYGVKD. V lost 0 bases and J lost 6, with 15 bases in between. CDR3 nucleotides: TGTGCCATCAGTGAGTCGGCGGATCCCCCCGGCAATGAGCAGTTCTTC. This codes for CAISESADPPGNEQFF.

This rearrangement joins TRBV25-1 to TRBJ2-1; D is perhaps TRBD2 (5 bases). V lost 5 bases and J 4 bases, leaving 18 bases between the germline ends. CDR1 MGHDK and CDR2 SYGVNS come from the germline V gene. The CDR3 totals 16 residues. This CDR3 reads CASSWKRGGRYNEQFF. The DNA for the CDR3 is TGTGCCAGCAGTTGGAAACGCGGAGGTCGATACAATGAGCAGTTCTTC.

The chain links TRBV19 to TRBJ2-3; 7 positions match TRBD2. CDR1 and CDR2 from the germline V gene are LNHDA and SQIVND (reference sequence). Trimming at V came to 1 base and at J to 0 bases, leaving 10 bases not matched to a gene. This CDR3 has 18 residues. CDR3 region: CASSIGGGGITSTDTQYF. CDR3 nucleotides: TGTGCCAGTAGTATAGGTGGGGGGGGTATAACAAGCACAGATACGCAGTATTTT. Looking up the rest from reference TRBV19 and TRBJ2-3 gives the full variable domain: DGGITQSPKYLFRKEGQNVTLSCEQNLNHDAMYWYRQDPGQGLRLIYYSQIVNDFQKGDIAEGYSVSREKKESFPLTVTSAQKNPTAFYLCASSIGGGGITSTDTQYFGPGTRLTVL.

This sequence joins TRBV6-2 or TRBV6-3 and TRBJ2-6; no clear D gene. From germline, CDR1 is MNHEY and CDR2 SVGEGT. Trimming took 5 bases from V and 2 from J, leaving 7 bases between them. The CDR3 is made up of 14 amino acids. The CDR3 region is CASSLPTGANVLTF. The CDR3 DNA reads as TGTGCCAGCAGTCTCCCAACTGGGGCCAACGTCCTGACTTTC.

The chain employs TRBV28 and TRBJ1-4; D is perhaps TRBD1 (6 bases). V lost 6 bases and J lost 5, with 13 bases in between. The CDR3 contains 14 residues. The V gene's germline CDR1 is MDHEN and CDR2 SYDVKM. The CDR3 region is CASSKQGRNEKLFF. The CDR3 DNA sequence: TGTGCCAGCAGCAAACAGGGTAGGAATGAAAAACTGTTTTTT.

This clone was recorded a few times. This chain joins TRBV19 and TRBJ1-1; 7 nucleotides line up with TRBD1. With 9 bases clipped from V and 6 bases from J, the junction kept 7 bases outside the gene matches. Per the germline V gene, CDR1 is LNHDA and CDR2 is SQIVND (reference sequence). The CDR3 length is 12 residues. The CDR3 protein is CASSTRGAEAFF. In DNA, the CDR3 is TGTGCCAGCAGCACCAGGGGGGCTGAAGCTTTCTTT.

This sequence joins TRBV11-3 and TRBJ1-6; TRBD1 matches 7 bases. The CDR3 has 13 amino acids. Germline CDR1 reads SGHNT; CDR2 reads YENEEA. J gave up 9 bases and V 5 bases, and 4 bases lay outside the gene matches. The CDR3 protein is CASSPGQRSPLHF. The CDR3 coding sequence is TGTGCCAGCAGCCCGGGACAGCGTTCACCCCTCCACTTT.

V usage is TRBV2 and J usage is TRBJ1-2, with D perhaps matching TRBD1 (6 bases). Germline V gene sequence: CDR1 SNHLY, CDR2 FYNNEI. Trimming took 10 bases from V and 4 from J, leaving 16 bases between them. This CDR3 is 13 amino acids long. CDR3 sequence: CAIVSRGAYGYTF. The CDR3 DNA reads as TGTGCCATCGTGAGTAGGGGGGCCTATGGCTACACCTTC.

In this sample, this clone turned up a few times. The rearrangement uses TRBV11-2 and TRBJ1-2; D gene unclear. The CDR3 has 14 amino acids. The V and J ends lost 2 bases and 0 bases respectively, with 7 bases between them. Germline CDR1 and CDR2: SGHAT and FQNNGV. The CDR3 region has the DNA TGTGCCAGCAGCTTAACACGGACTAACTATGGCTACACCTTC. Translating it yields CASSLTRTNYGYTF.

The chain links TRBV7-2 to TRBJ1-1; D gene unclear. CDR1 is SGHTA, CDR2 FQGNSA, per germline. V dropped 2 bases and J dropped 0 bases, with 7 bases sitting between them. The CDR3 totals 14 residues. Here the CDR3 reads CASSLRQMNTEAFF. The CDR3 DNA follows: TGTGCCAGCAGCTTACGACAAATGAACACTGAAGCTTTCTTT.

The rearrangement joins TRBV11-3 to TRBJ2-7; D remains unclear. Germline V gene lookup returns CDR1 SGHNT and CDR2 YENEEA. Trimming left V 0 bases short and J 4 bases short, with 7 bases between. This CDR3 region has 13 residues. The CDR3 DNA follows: TGTGCCAGCAGCTTAGAGATCGGTTACGAGCAGTACTTC. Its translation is CASSLEIGYEQYF.

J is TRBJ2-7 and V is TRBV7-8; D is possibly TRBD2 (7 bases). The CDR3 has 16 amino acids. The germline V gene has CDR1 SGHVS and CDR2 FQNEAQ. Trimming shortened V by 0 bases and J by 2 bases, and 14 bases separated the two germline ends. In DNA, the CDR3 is TGTGCCAGCAGCTTAGCCGGGGGGCGCGATCCCTACGAGCAGTACTTC. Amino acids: CASSLAGGRDPYEQYF.

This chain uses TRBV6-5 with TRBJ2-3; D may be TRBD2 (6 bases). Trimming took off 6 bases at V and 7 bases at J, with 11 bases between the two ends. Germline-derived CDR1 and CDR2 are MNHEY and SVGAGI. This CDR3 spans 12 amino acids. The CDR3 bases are TGTGCCAGCAGCCCCGGGGGATATACGCAGTATTTT. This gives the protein CASSPGGYTQYF.

DNA of the CDR3: TGTGCCAGCAGTGAAGTAGGGGATAGGCCCCAGCATTTT. Encoded protein: CASSEVGDRPQHF. The chain recombines TRBV6-1 with TRBJ1-5; D might be TRBD1 (5 bases). The CDR3 is made up of 13 amino acids. Germline values: CDR1 MNHNS, CDR2 SASEGT. Trimming shortened V by 1 base and J by 9 bases, and 10 bases separated the two germline ends.

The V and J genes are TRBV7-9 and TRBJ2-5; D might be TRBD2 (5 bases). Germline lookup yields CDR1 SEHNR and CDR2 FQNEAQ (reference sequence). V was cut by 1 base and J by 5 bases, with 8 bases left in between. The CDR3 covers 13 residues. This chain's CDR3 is CASSLDSVETQYF. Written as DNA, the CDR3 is TGTGCCAGCAGCTTAGATAGCGTGGAGACCCAGTACTTC.

The CDR3 spells CASSADPYNSPLHF. The CDR3 nucleotides are TGTGCCAGCAGTGCCGACCCTTATAATTCACCCCTCCACTTT. The chain uses TRBV25-1 and TRBJ1-6; no clear D. CDR1 is MGHDK, CDR2 SYGVNS, per germline. Trimming removed 4 bases from V and 4 bases from J, with 8 bases in between. The CDR3 has 14 amino acids.

The CDR3 DNA sequence: TGTGCCAGCAGCCAAGACAGGAGTGATGAAGCTTTCTTT. Its translation is CASSQDRSDEAFF. The rearrangement links TRBV4-2 to TRBJ1-1; D not certain. Trimming stripped 0 bases from V and 7 bases from J, with 9 bases between. The CDR3 totals 13 residues. Germline V gene lookup returns CDR1 LGHNA and CDR2 YNFKEQ.

The DNA of the CDR3 is TGCGCCAGCAGCGCAGTGCCGGGACAGGGCTGGAGGACTGAAGCTTTCTTT. It specifies CASSAVPGQGWRTEAFF. The rearrangement links TRBV5-1 to TRBJ1-1; TRBD1 matches 9 bases. From germline, CDR1 is SGHRS and CDR2 YFSETQ. The ends lost 4 bases at V and 5 bases at J; junction bases unmatched: 15. The CDR3 is made up of 17 amino acids. Variable domain in full (rest from reference TRBV5-1 and TRBJ1-1): KAGVTQTPRYLIKTRGQQVTLSCSPISGHRSVSWYQQTPGQGLQFLFEYFSETQRNKGNFPGRFSGRQFSNSRSEMNVSTLELGDSALYLCASSAVPGQGWRTEAFFGQGTRLTVV.